This passage covers 11 T cell receptor beta chains from one sample sequenced in a study of T cell responses to AZD1222 COVID-19 vaccine. Profiled with immunoSEQ multiplex PCR; TCRdb holds only in-frame clones, not every one. The sample gives some 120,000 clones, roughly 84% of which show up once; roughly 7.4% is in the top ten. This sample comprised peripheral blood, obtained on day 0 of AZD1222 vaccination. These receptors originate from an adult in good health.

J is TRBJ1-1 and V is TRBV29-1; possibly TRBD1 for D (6 bases). Germline-derived CDR1 and CDR2 are SQVTM and ANQGSEA. Trimming shortened V by 8 bases and J by 1 base, and 8 bases separated the two germline ends. This CDR3 region has 11 residues. In DNA, the CDR3 is TGCAGCTACAGGGAGAACACTGAAGCTTTCTTT. The encoded protein is CSYRENTEAFF.

This clone showed up just a few times. The rearrangement uses TRBV5-5 and TRBJ2-7; 8 bases match TRBD1. Germline lookup yields CDR1 SGHKS and CDR2 YYEKEE (reference sequence). The length of the CDR3 is 15 residues. V lost 6 bases, J lost 0 bases, and 8 bases stayed unmatched. In DNA form, the CDR3 reads TGTGCCAGCAACAAATTGGGACAGGACTCCTACGAGCAGTACTTC. Translated, it gives CASNKLGQDSYEQYF.

The rearrangement joins TRBV7-6 to TRBJ1-1; a possible D gene is TRBD1 (5 bases). Germline V gives CDR1 SGHVS, CDR2 FNYEAQ. The CDR3 spans 12 residues. The V gene lost 5 bases and the J gene lost 11 bases, with 15 bases spanning the gap. CDR3: CASSAQGLEAFF. The CDR3 nucleotides are TGTGCCAGCAGCGCTCAGGGTTTAGAGGCTTTCTTT.

The chain joins TRBV24-1 to TRBJ2-5; D might be TRBD2 (6 bases). V was shortened by 5 bases and J by 1 base, with 16 bases between the two germline ends. Looked up from germline, CDR1 is KGHDR and CDR2 is SFDVKD. This CDR3 has 16 residues. The CDR3 sequence is CATSGRGSSFQETQYF. The CDR3 DNA follows: TGTGCCACCAGTGGTCGGGGGTCCTCCTTCCAAGAGACCCAGTACTTC.

The rearrangement joins TRBV7-9 to TRBJ1-4; D is possibly TRBD1 (5 bases). CDR3 size: 17 residues. CDR1 is SEHNR, CDR2 FQNEAQ, per germline (reference sequence). The V end was cut by 3 bases, the J end by 3 bases, with 17 bases between. In nucleotides, the CDR3 is TGTGCCAGCAGCTTCCTAACCCCGACAGTAGCTAATGAAAAACTGTTTTTT. Translated, it gives CASSFLTPTVANEKLFF.

V gene TRBV4-1 combines with J gene TRBJ1-2, with D possibly matching TRBD1 (5 bases). The germline gives CDR1 MGHRA, CDR2 YSYEKL. Trimming cost V 4 bases and J 6 bases, with 15 bases left between them. The CDR3 runs to 14 residues. This chain's CDR3 is CASSLPGRVNGYTF. For the CDR3, the DNA is TGCGCCAGCAGCCTACCGGGACGTGTAAATGGCTACACCTTC.

The chain links TRBV10-3 to TRBJ2-7; a possible D gene is TRBD2 (6 bases). The V end lost 10 bases, the J end lost 2 bases, and 21 bases lay between the germline ends. Germline V gene lookup returns CDR1 ENHRY and CDR2 SYGVKD. The CDR3 is made up of 15 amino acids. Here the CDR3 DNA reads TGTGCCACCAGGTCGGCGGGGAGGCGTACCTACGAGCAGTACTTC. Its translation: CATRSAGRRTYEQYF.

This clone was recorded a few times. V and J are TRBV30 and TRBJ1-4; tentative D call: TRBD1 (5 bases). With 6 bases removed from V and 8 bases from J, the gap between germline ends came to 19 bases. This CDR3 has 14 residues. Looked up from germline, CDR1 is GTSNPN and CDR2 is SVGIG (reference sequence). The CDR3: CACPQKGVREKLFF. CDR3 coding DNA: TGTGCCTGCCCCCAGAAAGGGGTACGAGAAAAACTGTTTTTT.

The V and J genes are TRBV7-8 and TRBJ1-2; D is possibly TRBD1 (5 bases). The CDR3 has 15 amino acids. Deletions cut 5 bases from V and 4 bases from J, with 17 bases between. The germline CDR1 and CDR2 sequences are SGHVS and FQNEAQ. The CDR3 sequence is CASSPEGTVGYGYTF. The CDR3 DNA is TGTGCCAGCAGCCCCGAAGGGACGGTGGGCTATGGCTACACCTTC.

The chain couples TRBV6-1 to TRBJ2-2; possibly TRBD1 for D (5 bases). This CDR3 contains 16 residues. Germline V lookup: CDR1 MNHNS, CDR2 SASEGT. V gave up 0 bases and J gave up 4 bases, with 12 bases separating them. CDR3 sequence reads: CASSEAIQGFTGELFF. The CDR3 DNA follows: TGTGCCAGCAGTGAAGCTATCCAGGGTTTCACCGGGGAGCTGTTTTTT.

The chain couples TRBV6-5 to TRBJ2-1; a possible D gene is TRBD2 (6 bases). The V and J ends lost 6 bases and 10 bases respectively, with 10 bases between them. The length of the CDR3 is 11 residues. From germline, CDR1 is MNHEY and CDR2 SVGAGI. The CDR3 nucleotides read TGTGCCAGCAGAGAGGGAGGAGAGCAGTTCTTC. Translated, it gives CASREGGEQFF.